This T cell receptor (beta chain) was captured by sequencing in a study of T cell responses to AZD1222 COVID-19 vaccine. Notes on the study in general: Clonal diversity was possibly underestimated, and the donors were mostly white British, with more females. Spike-specific TCR repertoires showed rising breadth and depth after two AZD1222 doses. Spike was spanned by vaccine-associated CD4 TCRs, which were dominant at 160-218 and 743-854.

CDR1 is SGHRS, CDR2 YFSETQ, per germline. The CDR3 covers 14 residues. V lost 0 bases to trimming and J lost 8 bases; unmatched junction nucleotides: 3. Assay used: immunoSEQ multiplex PCR; TCRdb lists only in-frame clones, some missing. The sample includes tens of thousands of clones, roughly 90% seen only once; the top ten take 9% to 13%. As to this clone: Its antigen remains unknown.

The specimen comprised peripheral blood, sampled 28 days after the second AZD1222 dose. This TCR was recovered from an adult who received the AZD1222 COVID-19 vaccine. This chain connects TRBV5-1 to TRBJ1-4, with 8 nucleotides matching TRBD1. Here the CDR3 DNA reads TGCGCCAGCAGCTTGGATAGGACAGGGGAAAAACTGTTTTTT. Translating it yields CASSLDRTGEKLFF.